This T cell receptor (beta chain) emerged from a study of glioma-infiltrating T cells after dendritic cell vaccination. CDR3 size: 15 residues. The germline V gene encodes CDR1 SGDLS and CDR2 YYNGEE. Losses at the gene ends were 2 bases for V and 4 bases for J; bases not matched to a gene: 2. Turning to this clone: In the same sample, other DNA sequences code for this CDR3.

Measured with immunoSEQ multiplex PCR; TCRdb has only the in-frame clones, and not every one. The sample has fewer than 100,000 clones; around 84% are singletons. The TCR originated in a human donor with glioblastoma. Sequencing was performed on blood, taken before dendritic cell vaccination. This sequence joins TRBV9 and TRBJ2-7, with TRBD2 matching over 14 bases. CDR3 sequence (DNA): TGTGCCAGCAGCGTCGGGACTAGCGGGAGTTACGAGCAGTACTTC. Residues: CASSVGTSGSYEQYF. Filled out from reference TRBV9 and TRBJ2-7, the complete variable domain reads DSGVTQTPKHLITATGQRVTLRCSPRSGDLSVYWYQQSLDQGLQFLIQYYNGEERAKGNILERFSAQQFPDLHSELNLSSLELGDSALYFCASSVGTSGSYEQYFGPGTRLTVT.